This T cell receptor beta chain was sequenced during a study of circulating and synovial CD4+ cells in juvenile arthritis. Per germline, CDR1 MNHEY and CDR2 SVGAGI. The CDR3 sequence is 14 residues long. V gave up 7 bases and J gave up 0 bases, with 13 bases separating them. The table came from immunoSEQ multiplex PCR; TCRdb's copy has only in-frame clones and leaves some out. Of fewer than 35,000 clones listed, 90% to 95% are singletons. Input material: CD4+ T cells from blood. This clonotype originated in a human donor with juvenile idiopathic arthritis. The genes are TRBV6-5 and TRBJ2-7; no definite D call. CDR3 loop: CASKVGEASYEQYF. The DNA of the CDR3 is TGTGCCAGCAAAGTCGGAGAGGCCTCCTACGAGCAGTACTTC.